One and the same sample provided the 23 T cell receptor beta chains below, sequenced in a study of T-cell reconstitution after alpha-beta-depleted transplantation in children. Unique molecular identifiers were incorporated during preparation of the TCRbeta library. From the PCR reads, TCRdb called clonotypes with MiXCR, one entry per CDR3 protein. In the table there are a few hundred thousand distinct CDR3 sequences, roughly 9.1% of which are singletons. Source: PBMCs, taken before TCRalphabeta/CD19-depleted stem cell transplant. These receptors all come from a boy less than two years old with acute myeloid leukemia, due to receive a stem cell transplant.

This clonotype has a count of ten or more. The J gene is TRBJ2-1, the V gene TRBV7-2; D unresolved. CDR1 is SGHTA, CDR2 FQGNSA, per germline. The CDR3 covers 12 residues. Deletions cut 5 bases from V and 7 bases from J, with 9 bases between. In nucleotides, the CDR3 is TGTGCCAGCAGCCATAGCCTAAATGAGCAGTTCTTC. Residues: CASSHSLNEQFF. Using reference TRBV7-2 and TRBJ2-1 for the parts outside the CDR3, the full variable domain is GAGVSQSPSNKVTEKGKDVELRCDPISGHTALYWYRQSLGQGLEFLIYFQGNSAPDKSGLPSDRFSAERTGGSVSTLTIQRTQQEDSAVYLCASSHSLNEQFFGPGTRLTVL.

This clonotype was recorded at least ten times. The chain joins TRBV5-5 to TRBJ2-3; 7 bases fit TRBD2. CDR3 size: 15 residues. Germline V gives CDR1 SGHKS, CDR2 YYEKEE (reference sequence). After removal of 2 bases from V and 4 bases from J, the junction contained 7 bases not matched to a gene. The CDR3 protein is CASSFPAGVADTQYF. The CDR3 nucleotides are TGTGCCAGCAGCTTTCCGGCGGGGGTGGCAGATACGCAGTATTTT.

With respect to this clonotype: A much larger clone differs by one base, so this may be a read error. This sequence joins TRBV28 and TRBJ1-5; no definite D call. The germline CDR1 and CDR2 sequences are MDHEN and SYDVKM. This CDR3 comprises 14 residues. Trimming took 4 bases from V and 3 from J, leaving 10 bases between them. Here the CDR3 DNA reads TGTGCCAGCAGTTCCCACATTGCCAATCAGCCCCAGCATTTT. This gives the protein CASSSHIANQPQHF.

J is TRBJ2-1 and V is TRBV2, with TRBD1 matching over 7 bases. Per germline, CDR1 SNHLY and CDR2 FYNNEI. V dropped 6 bases and J dropped 8; count of bases not matched to a gene: 4. The CDR3 is made up of 12 amino acids. The CDR3 here is CASRPTGDEQFF. DNA for the CDR3: TGTGCCAGCAGACCCACAGGGGATGAGCAGTTCTTC.

This clonotype has just a few counts. The chain recombines TRBV20-1 with TRBJ1-2; tentative D call: TRBD1 (6 bases). Germline values: CDR1 DFQATT, CDR2 SNEGSKA (reference sequence). The CDR3 extends over 14 amino acids. The V and J ends lost 3 bases and 4 bases respectively, with 15 bases between them. The CDR3 coding sequence is TGCAGTGCTAGCTTTTTCGACAGGATCTATGGCTACACCTTC. This translates into CSASFFDRIYGYTF.

This clonotype was picked up many times. The gene calls are TRBV12-3 or TRBV12-4 and TRBJ1-1; D gene uncertain. CDR3 length: 11 amino acids. V was shortened by 5 bases and J by 5 bases, with 6 bases between the two germline ends. The CDR3 is CASSRLTEAFF. The DNA for the CDR3 is TGTGCCAGCAGTCGGCTAACTGAAGCTTTCTTT.

This clonotype was picked up a small number of times. V and J are TRBV6-2 or TRBV6-3 and TRBJ2-2; TRBD1 agrees at 9 bases. This CDR3 has 17 residues. CDR1 is MNHEY, CDR2 SVGEGT, per germline. V lost 7 bases to trimming and J lost 0 bases; unmatched junction nucleotides: 9. The CDR3 coding sequence is TGTGCCAGCAATCCCGGGACAGGGTTCGCGAACACCGGGGAGCTGTTTTTT. As protein: CASNPGTGFANTGELFF.

This clonotype was picked up many times. This rearrangement joins TRBV4-2 to TRBJ2-2; a possible D gene is TRBD1 (5 bases). Germline V gene lookup returns CDR1 LGHNA and CDR2 YNFKEQ. With 3 bases removed from V and 3 bases from J, the gap between germline ends came to 8 bases. The CDR3 length is 14 residues. Here the CDR3 DNA reads TGTGCCAGCAGCCAGCAGGGTTACACCGGGGAGCTGTTTTTT. It is translated as CASSQQGYTGELFF.

This clonotype appeared many times. The V call is TRBV5-1, the J call TRBJ2-2; D gene uncertain. In germline, CDR1 is SGHRS, CDR2 YFSETQ. The V end was cut by 2 bases, the J end by 3 bases, with 8 bases between. The length of the CDR3 is 14 residues. CDR3 nucleotide sequence: TGCGCCAGCAGCTTAGGCTCCCACACCGGGGAGCTGTTTTTT. This encodes CASSLGSHTGELFF. The full variable domain, in which reference TRBV5-1 and TRBJ2-2 provide the parts outside the CDR3, is KAGVTQTPRYLIKTRGQQVTLSCSPISGHRSVSWYQQTPGQGLQFLFEYFSETQRNKGNFPGRFSGRQFSNSRSEMNVSTLELGDSALYLCASSLGSHTGELFFGEGSRLTVL.

The table lists this clonotype with many counts. J is TRBJ2-7 and V is TRBV24-1, with 7 bases aligning to TRBD1. The CDR3 has 11 residues. The J segment lost 4 bases and the V segment lost 10 bases, leaving 3 bases of the junction unmatched. Germline V gives CDR1 KGHDR, CDR2 SFDVKD. This CDR3 is CATGTAYEQYF. In DNA form, the CDR3 reads TGTGCCACGGGGACAGCATACGAGCAGTACTTC.

This clonotype was observed many times. This sequence joins TRBV5-1 and TRBJ2-1, with D perhaps TRBD2 (6 bases). This CDR3 spans 16 amino acids. V was clipped by 0 bases and J by 6 bases, with 16 bases between them. Germline V gives CDR1 SGHRS, CDR2 YFSETQ. CDR3 nucleotide sequence: TGCGCCAGCAGCTTGGCTTCTCCGGGGAGGATCAATGAGCAGTTCTTC. Translating gives CASSLASPGRINEQFF.

This clonotype has ten or more counts. The genes are TRBV12-3 or TRBV12-4 and TRBJ2-1; 11 bases fit TRBD2. V was pared by 5 bases and J by 7 bases, with 7 bases of the junction left unmatched. The CDR3 extends over 15 amino acids. CDR3 in amino acids: CASSVGLAEGNEQFF. The CDR3 nucleotides read TGTGCCAGCAGTGTGGGACTAGCGGAGGGAAATGAGCAGTTCTTC.

This clonotype was detected many times. CDR3 sequence (DNA): TGTGCCAGCAGAACACGATCAATTACCGGGGAGCTGTTTTTT. Its protein is CASRTRSITGELFF. The gene calls are TRBV27 and TRBJ2-2; D is unclear. Trimming stripped 6 bases from V and 5 bases from J, with 13 bases between. Germline assignment: CDR1 MNHEY and CDR2 SMNVEV (reference sequence). CDR3 size: 14 residues.

This chain connects TRBV20-1 to TRBJ2-4; either TRBD1 or TRBD2 may fit D (5 bases each). Looked up from germline, CDR1 is DFQATT and CDR2 is SNEGSKA (reference sequence). The CDR3 runs to 15 residues. V lost 3 bases and J lost 3, with 15 bases in between. CDR3 bases: TGCAGTGCTAGGGGGGACCTACTAGGCAAAAACATTCAGTACTTC. Translating it yields CSARGDLLGKNIQYF.

This clonotype was recorded at least ten times. CDR3: CASGTPTGREETQYF. The CDR3 DNA sequence: TGTGCCAGCGGTACCCCTACAGGGCGAGAAGAGACCCAGTACTTC. V gene TRBV2 combines with J gene TRBJ2-5; perhaps TRBD1 as D (6 bases). Trimming cost V 8 bases and J 3 bases, with 19 bases left between them. The CDR3 spans 15 residues. Germline V CDR1 and CDR2: SNHLY, FYNNEI.

This clonotype was seen many times. V gene TRBV6-5 combines with J gene TRBJ2-7, with 8 bases identical to TRBD1. Per the germline V gene, CDR1 is MNHEY and CDR2 is SVGAGI. The CDR3 covers 14 residues. J lost 6 bases, V lost 4 bases, and 8 bases had no gene match. CDR3 amino acids: CASSSTGELGEQYF. CDR3 nucleotide sequence: TGTGCCAGCAGTTCGACAGGGGAGTTAGGCGAGCAGTACTTC.

At least ten counts were recorded for this clonotype. The CDR3 here is CASGRQTYNEQFF. For the CDR3, the DNA is TGTGCCAGCGGGAGACAAACGTACAATGAGCAGTTCTTC. This chain connects TRBV2 to TRBJ2-1, with a possible D match to TRBD2 (5 bases). The length of the CDR3 is 13 residues. Germline CDR1 is SNHLY and CDR2 is FYNNEI. With 8 bases removed from V and 4 bases from J, the gap between germline ends came to 12 bases.

The V gene is TRBV11-2, the J gene TRBJ2-1, with D possibly TRBD1 on 8 matching bases. With 1 base removed from V and 4 bases from J, the gap between germline ends came to 26 bases. The germline gives CDR1 SGHAT, CDR2 FQNNGV. The CDR3 runs to 20 residues. The CDR3 bases are TGTGCCAGCAGCTTAGTTTATAGTCTCAGGGGGCGGGGGTGTTACAATGAGCAGTTCTTC. Residues: CASSLVYSLRGRGCYNEQFF.

At least ten counts were recorded for this clonotype. The chain carries TRBV5-1 and TRBJ2-6, with 8 bases fitting TRBD1. The CDR3 totals 16 residues. V trimming: 0 bases; J trimming: 4 bases; junction bases outside the gene matches: 3. CDR1 SGHRS and CDR2 YFSETQ come from the germline V gene. CDR3 in DNA: TGCGCCAGCAGCTTGGCTCCAGGGGGCGGGGCCAACGTCCTGACTTTC. This gives the protein CASSLAPGGGANVLTF.

This clonotype was observed at least ten times. This rearrangement joins TRBV25-1 to TRBJ1-4, with 7 nucleotides matching TRBD1. Germline values: CDR1 MGHDK, CDR2 SYGVNS. The V segment lost 2 bases and the J segment 8 bases; nucleotides outside the gene matches: 8. This CDR3 region has 15 residues. The CDR3 DNA reads TGTGCCAGCAGTGAACTGGGAGGGGGCTGGGAAAAACTGTTTTTT. Translating it yields CASSELGGGWEKLFF.

This chain connects TRBV28 to TRBJ2-7, with TRBD2 matching 9 bases. Germline V gene data show CDR1 as MDHEN and CDR2 as SYDVKM. V dropped 3 bases and J dropped 4; count of bases not matched to a gene: 4. This CDR3 has 14 amino acids. The CDR3 DNA is TGTGCCAGCAGTTTGGCTAGCGGGAAGTACGAGCAGTACTTC. Protein: CASSLASGKYEQYF. The whole variable domain, filled in from reference TRBV28 and TRBJ2-7, reads DVKVTQSSRYLVKRTGEKVFLECVQDMDHENMFWYRQDPGLGLRLIYFSYDVKMKEKGDIPEGYSVSREKKERFSLILESASTNQTSMYLCASSLASGKYEQYFGPGTRLTVT.

This clonotype has only a few counts. The chain couples TRBV7-2 to TRBJ1-2; perhaps TRBD1 as D (6 bases). CDR1 and CDR2 from the germline V gene are SGHTA and FQGNSA. The CDR3 has 13 amino acids. The V end lost 6 bases, the J end lost 5 bases, and 13 bases lay between the germline ends. The CDR3 DNA follows: TGTGCCAGCAGGGAGGGGGTGGGGTATGGCTACACCTTC. It codes for CASREGVGYGYTF. Using reference TRBV7-2 and TRBJ1-2 for the parts outside the CDR3, the full variable domain is GAGVSQSPSNKVTEKGKDVELRCDPISGHTALYWYRQSLGQGLEFLIYFQGNSAPDKSGLPSDRFSAERTGGSVSTLTIQRTQQEDSAVYLCASREGVGYGYTFGSGTRLTVV.

J is TRBJ2-6 and V is TRBV9; D not resolved. From germline, CDR1 is SGDLS and CDR2 YYNGEE. The CDR3 totals 15 residues. With 0 bases removed from V and 5 bases from J, the gap between germline ends came to 9 bases. The CDR3 DNA sequence: TGTGCCAGCAGCGTAGATGGAGCGAGGGCCAACGTCCTGACTTTC. Translation gives CASSVDGARANVLTF.